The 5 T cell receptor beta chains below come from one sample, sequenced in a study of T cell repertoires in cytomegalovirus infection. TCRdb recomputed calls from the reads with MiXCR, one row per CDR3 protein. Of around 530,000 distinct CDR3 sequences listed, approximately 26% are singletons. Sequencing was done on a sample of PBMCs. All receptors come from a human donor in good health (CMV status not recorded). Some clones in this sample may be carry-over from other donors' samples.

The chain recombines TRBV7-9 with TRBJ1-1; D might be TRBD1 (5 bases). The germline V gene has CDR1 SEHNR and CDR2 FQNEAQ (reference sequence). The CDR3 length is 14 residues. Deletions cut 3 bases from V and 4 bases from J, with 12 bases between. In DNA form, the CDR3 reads TGTGCCAGCAGCTTCAGCGGGCAGGGCACTGAAGCTTTCTTT. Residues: CASSFSGQGTEAFF.

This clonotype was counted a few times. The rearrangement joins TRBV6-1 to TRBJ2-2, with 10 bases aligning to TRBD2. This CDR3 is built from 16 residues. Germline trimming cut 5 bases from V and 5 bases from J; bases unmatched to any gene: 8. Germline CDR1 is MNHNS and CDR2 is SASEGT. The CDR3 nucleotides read TGTGCCAGCAGTTCCTGGTTAGCGGGAGGTACCGGGGAGCTGTTTTTT. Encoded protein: CASSSWLAGGTGELFF.

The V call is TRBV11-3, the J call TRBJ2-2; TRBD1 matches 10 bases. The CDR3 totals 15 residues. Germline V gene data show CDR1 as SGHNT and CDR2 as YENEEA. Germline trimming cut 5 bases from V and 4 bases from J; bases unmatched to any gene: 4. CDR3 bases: TGTGCCAGCAGCCCGACAGGGGGCATCACCGGGGAGCTGTTTTTT. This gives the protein CASSPTGGITGELFF.

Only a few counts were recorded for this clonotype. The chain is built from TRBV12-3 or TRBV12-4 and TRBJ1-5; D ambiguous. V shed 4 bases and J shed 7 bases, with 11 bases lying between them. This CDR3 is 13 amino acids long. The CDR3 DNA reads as TGTGCCAGCAGTTATTGGGGAGGGCAGCCCCAGCATTTT. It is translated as CASSYWGGQPQHF.

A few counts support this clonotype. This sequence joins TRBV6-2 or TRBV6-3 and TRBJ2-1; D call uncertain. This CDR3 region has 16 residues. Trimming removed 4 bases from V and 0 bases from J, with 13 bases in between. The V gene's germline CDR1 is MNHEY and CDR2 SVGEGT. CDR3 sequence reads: CASSSLEVSSYNEQFF. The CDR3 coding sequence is TGTGCCAGCAGTTCCCTCGAGGTTTCCTCCTACAATGAGCAGTTCTTC.